What follows are 31 T cell receptor beta chains derived from one specimen sequenced in a study of tumour-infiltrating T cells in Burkitt lymphoma. Only in-frame clones appear in the TCRdb table, and some are missing; sequencing was by immunoSEQ multiplex PCR. This table holds some 9,200 clones, 62% found once. What was sequenced was tumor tissue. These receptors were obtained from a human donor with diffuse large B-cell lymphoma.

This chain connects TRBV7-9 to TRBJ2-5; 10 nucleotides align to TRBD1. CDR1 and CDR2 from the germline V gene are SEHNR and FQNEAQ (reference sequence). Trimming removed 1 base from V and 2 bases from J; junction bases left unmatched: 4. CDR3 size: 16 residues. CDR3 DNA: TGTGCCAGCAGCTTAGGGACAGGGGGTCCTCAAGAGACCCAGTACTTC. Its protein is CASSLGTGGPQETQYF.

V usage is TRBV29-1 and J usage is TRBJ2-7; D is uncertain. V lost 4 bases to trimming and J lost 0 bases, with 4 bases between them. The CDR3 extends over 11 amino acids. Germline V gene lookup returns CDR1 SQVTM and CDR2 ANQGSEA. The CDR3: CSVGASYEQYF. In DNA form, the CDR3 reads TGCAGCGTTGGGGCCTCCTACGAGCAGTACTTC.

In its sample, this clone ranks as medium-sized (0.01 to 0.1%). The V gene is TRBV15, the J gene TRBJ1-2; 8 bases agree with TRBD1. This CDR3 contains 14 residues. CDR1 LNHNV and CDR2 YYDKDF come from the germline V gene (reference sequence). Trimming took 3 bases from V and 2 from J; bases not matched to a gene: 2. Written as DNA, the CDR3 is TGTGCCACCAGCAGTTGGACAGGGAACTATGGCTACACCTTC. Encoded protein: CATSSWTGNYGYTF. The whole variable domain, remainder taken from reference TRBV15 and TRBJ1-2, is DAMVIQNPRYQVTQFGKPVTLSCSQTLNHNVMYWYQQKSSQAPKLLFHYYDKDFNNEADTPDNFQSRRPNTSFCFLDIRSPGLGDTAMYLCATSSWTGNYGYTFGSGTRLTVV.

The V call is TRBV2, the J call TRBJ1-1; D is unclear. V was cut by 7 bases and J by 0 bases, with 18 bases left in between. This CDR3 is built from 16 residues. Germline CDR1 SNHLY, CDR2 FYNNEI. Written as DNA, the CDR3 is TGTGCCAGCAATCCCAGGACGAACACCATGAACACTGAAGCTTTCTTT. Amino acid sequence: CASNPRTNTMNTEAFF.

CDR3 in DNA: TGTGCCAGCAGCTTAGCGCCAGGGACAGGGTGGATTGAAAAACTGTTTTTT. This sequence encodes CASSLAPGTGWIEKLFF. This chain joins TRBV7-8 and TRBJ1-4, with 9 bases that match TRBD1. CDR1 is SGHVS, CDR2 FQNEAQ, per germline. CDR3 size: 17 residues. V was clipped by 0 bases and J by 7 bases; unmatched bases: 9.

This chain joins TRBV6-1 and TRBJ1-4; 7 positions agree with TRBD1. The CDR3 totals 15 residues. Trimming removed 0 bases from V and 15 bases from J; junction bases left unmatched: 13. The V gene's germline CDR1 is MNHNS and CDR2 SASEGT. CDR3 DNA: TGTGCCAGCAGTGAAGCGCGGGACAGCCCGTGGGGGGTGTTTTTT. Residues: CASSEARDSPWGVFF.

The J gene is TRBJ1-2, the V gene TRBV2, with a weak D call TRBD1 (5 bases). Germline V gene lookup returns CDR1 SNHLY and CDR2 FYNNEI. The CDR3 spans 13 residues. Trimming cost V 4 bases and J 4 bases, with 10 bases left between them. CDR3 bases: TGTGCCAGCAGTGCCGAACAGGCCTATGGCTACACCTTC. This gives the protein CASSAEQAYGYTF.

This clone was seen a few times. The chain joins TRBV2 to TRBJ2-2, with D possibly being TRBD1 (6 bases). V lost 5 bases to trimming and J lost 5 bases, with 12 bases between them. The CDR3 runs 14 residues. Germline CDR1 reads SNHLY; CDR2 reads FYNNEI. As DNA, the CDR3 is TGTGCCAGCAGTAACCACAGGGAGACCGGGGAGCTGTTTTTT. The encoded protein is CASSNHRETGELFF. Using reference TRBV2 and TRBJ2-2 for the parts outside the CDR3, the full variable domain is EPEVTQTPSHQVTQMGQEVILRCVPISNHLYFYWYRQILGQKVEFLVSFYNNEISEKSEIFDDQFSVERPDGSNFTLKIRSTKLEDSAMYFCASSNHRETGELFFGEGSRLTVL.

The chain recombines TRBV5-6 with TRBJ1-1, with D possibly matching TRBD1 (6 bases). The V gene's germline CDR1 is SGHDT and CDR2 YYEEEE. The CDR3 loop spans 14 amino acids. Trimming stripped 4 bases from V and 3 bases from J, with 13 bases between. Here the CDR3 DNA reads TGTGCCAGCAGCCCGGAACAGGGTGACACTGAAGCTTTCTTT. Amino acids: CASSPEQGDTEAFF.

The table lists this clone with a few counts. V usage is TRBV6-6 and J usage is TRBJ2-7; 14 nucleotides line up with TRBD2. There are 15 residues in the CDR3. With V trimmed by 6 bases and J by 4 bases, 5 bases remained unmatched. Germline CDR1 reads MNHNY; CDR2 reads SVGAGI (reference sequence). DNA for the CDR3: TGTGCCAGCAGGGAACGGACTAGCGGGGGGTACGAGCAGTACTTC. Its protein is CASRERTSGGYEQYF.

The V and J genes are TRBV7-9 and TRBJ1-4, with D perhaps matching TRBD1 (6 bases). The CDR3 covers 16 residues. Trimming stripped 4 bases from V and 7 bases from J, with 19 bases between. CDR1 is SEHNR, CDR2 FQNEAQ, per germline (reference sequence). CDR3 DNA sequence: TGTGCCAGCAGCTCAGGAACAGGGTTAGGAAGTGAAAAACTGTTTTTT. Its protein product is CASSSGTGLGSEKLFF.

The chain has TRBV10-3 and TRBJ1-6; D unclear. Trimming took 0 bases from V and 10 from J, leaving 10 bases between them. Germline loops: CDR1 ENHRY, CDR2 SYGVKD. CDR3 length equals 14 residues. CDR3 sequence reads: CAISESGGWSPLHF. CDR3 DNA: TGTGCCATCAGTGAGTCTGGCGGTTGGTCACCCCTCCACTTT.

The chain uses TRBV5-4 and TRBJ1-2, with D unclear. The length of the CDR3 is 12 residues. V lost 3 bases, J lost 7 bases, and 10 bases lay in between. In germline, CDR1 is SGHNT, CDR2 YYREEE (reference sequence). In nucleotides, the CDR3 is TGTGCCAGCAGCTCCCTTCGGGGTGGCTACACCTTC. It codes for CASSSLRGGYTF.

The V and J genes are TRBV25-1 and TRBJ2-1, with D tentatively TRBD1 (5 bases). CDR1 MGHDK and CDR2 SYGVNS come from the germline V gene. The CDR3 has 16 amino acids. Trimming stripped 1 base from V and 5 bases from J, with 15 bases between. As DNA, the CDR3 is TGTGCCAGCAGTGAATCAGGGCAAGCATACGACAATGAGCAGTTCTTC. Residues: CASSESGQAYDNEQFF.

The CDR3, as DNA: TGTGCCAGCAGCTTAGTCGGGACAGAATTATATGGCTACACCTTC. Its protein is CASSLVGTELYGYTF. This sequence joins TRBV7-9 and TRBJ1-2; 7 bases are shared with TRBD1. This CDR3 spans 15 amino acids. CDR1 is SEHNR and CDR2 is FQNEAQ in the germline V gene (reference sequence). After removal of 1 base from V and 5 bases from J, the junction contained 7 bases not matched to a gene.

DNA of the CDR3: TGCGCCAGCAGCCCTGCGGACAGCTCCTACAATGAGCAGTTCTTC. Its translation is CASSPADSSYNEQFF. The chain is built from TRBV5-1 and TRBJ2-1; D might be TRBD1 (6 bases). This CDR3 spans 15 amino acids. Germline V gene lookup returns CDR1 SGHRS and CDR2 YFSETQ. Trimming stripped 4 bases from V and 0 bases from J, with 11 bases between.

The V call is TRBV7-2, the J call TRBJ2-7; 7 nucleotides align to TRBD1. V was clipped by 5 bases and J by 5 bases; unmatched bases: 6. This CDR3 has 13 amino acids. The germline V gene has CDR1 SGHTA and CDR2 FQGNSA. The CDR3 nucleotides are TGTGCCAGCAGCCAGGGACAGTCCAACGAGCAGTACTTC. Protein: CASSQGQSNEQYF.

The chain is built from TRBV30 and TRBJ1-2; D call uncertain. The CDR3 is made up of 12 amino acids. The germline V gene has CDR1 GTSNPN and CDR2 SVGIG (reference sequence). Between the trimmed V and J ends, which lost 0 bases and 4 bases, there was a span of 6 bases. CDR3 bases: TGTGCCTGGAGTGTCGGAACCTATGGCTACACCTTC. It codes for CAWSVGTYGYTF.

The chain uses TRBV6-1 and TRBJ1-3; D is ambiguous. Germline V gene lookup returns CDR1 MNHNS and CDR2 SASEGT. Trimming took off 7 bases at V and 1 base at J, with 14 bases between the two ends. The CDR3 length is 15 residues. CDR3 bases: TGTGCCAGCATCCACACGGTGGATTCTGGAAACACCATATATTTT. It translates to CASIHTVDSGNTIYF.

The chain couples TRBV6-1 to TRBJ2-2; D call uncertain. Trimming pared 2 bases from V and 4 bases from J, leaving 5 bases between. This CDR3 contains 13 residues. The V gene's germline CDR1 is MNHNS and CDR2 SASEGT. CDR3 region: CASSETGTGELFF. CDR3 DNA: TGTGCCAGCAGTGAAACCGGCACCGGGGAGCTGTTTTTT.

A few counts support this clone. J is TRBJ2-2 and V is TRBV7-2, with D possibly being TRBD1 or TRBD2 (5 bases each). This CDR3 contains 15 residues. Trimming left V 1 base short and J 2 bases short, with 8 bases between. Germline values: CDR1 SGHTA, CDR2 FQGNSA. The CDR3 nucleotides are TGTGCCAGCAGCTTAGGAGGGGCCAACACCGGGGAGCTGTTTTTT. Protein: CASSLGGANTGELFF.

V is TRBV27 and J is TRBJ2-7; 7 nucleotides align to TRBD2. The J segment lost 1 base and the V segment lost 5 bases, leaving 11 bases of the junction unmatched. The germline V gene encodes CDR1 MNHEY and CDR2 SMNVEV (reference sequence). The CDR3 has 16 amino acids. The CDR3 protein is CASSLTGEGGSYEQYF. The CDR3 region has the DNA TGTGCCAGCAGTCTCACTGGGGAGGGCGGATCCTACGAGCAGTACTTC.

A few counts support this clone. Here the CDR3 DNA reads TGTGCCAGTGACAGCTCTGGGGCCAACGTCCTGACTTTC. As protein: CASDSSGANVLTF. The J gene is TRBJ2-6, the V gene TRBV7-9, with a tentative D call TRBD1 (5 bases). The CDR3 runs to 13 residues. Germline V lookup: CDR1 SEHNR, CDR2 FQNEAQ (reference sequence). Trimming left V 9 bases short and J 0 bases short, with 6 bases between.

The V gene is TRBV5-1, the J gene TRBJ2-3; no reliable D call. Germline V gene data show CDR1 as SGHRS and CDR2 as YFSETQ. This CDR3 spans 14 amino acids. V gave up 0 bases and J gave up 5 bases, with 10 bases separating them. In nucleotides, the CDR3 is TGCGCCAGCAGCTTGGGCCAATCCCGAGATACGCAGTATTTT. Its protein product is CASSLGQSRDTQYF.

The chain recombines TRBV30 with TRBJ1-2; the D is unclear. The CDR3 spans 13 residues. Germline values: CDR1 GTSNPN, CDR2 SVGIG (reference sequence). The germline V and J ends were trimmed by 5 bases and 3 bases, with 13 bases remaining between them. The DNA for the CDR3 is TGTGCCTGGGCCCTGGGAGGGCACTATGGCTACACCTTC. It translates to CAWALGGHYGYTF.

The table lists this clone with a few counts. V and J are TRBV6-6 and TRBJ1-5; D not certain. The V and J ends lost 8 bases and 3 bases respectively, with 8 bases between them. CDR1 is MNHNY and CDR2 is SVGAGI in the germline V gene (reference sequence). This CDR3 spans 12 amino acids. The CDR3 nucleotides read TGTGCCAGCTCGCAGGTCAATCAGCCCCAGCATTTT. It codes for CASSQVNQPQHF.

This clone is medium-sized within its sample. This chain links TRBV19 with TRBJ2-7; 12 bases are shared with TRBD1. This CDR3 spans 15 amino acids. Trimming at V came to 4 bases and at J to 7 bases, leaving 8 bases not matched to a gene. Germline CDR1 is LNHDA and CDR2 is SQIVND (reference sequence). For the CDR3, the DNA is TGTGCCAGTAGTAGTTGGGACAGGGGGCCGGAAGAGCAGTACTTC. This sequence encodes CASSSWDRGPEEQYF.

The chain recombines TRBV19 with TRBJ2-2; 9 positions agree with TRBD1. V was pared by 5 bases and J by 5 bases, with 12 bases of the junction left unmatched. The CDR3 spans 17 residues. Germline assignment: CDR1 LNHDA and CDR2 SQIVND (reference sequence). This chain's CDR3 is CASSSSAGTGSTGELFF. The CDR3 DNA sequence: TGTGCCAGTAGTTCCTCCGCCGGGACAGGGTCGACCGGGGAGCTGTTTTTT.

In its sample, this clone was seen a few times. V is TRBV6-7 and J is TRBJ1-1, with D unclear. TRBV6-7 counts as an open reading frame of uncertain function. V lost 0 bases to trimming and J lost 0 bases, with 11 bases between them. This CDR3 has 16 residues. In nucleotides, the CDR3 is TGTGCCAGCAGTTACTCGAACCCTGGGCTGAACACTGAAGCTTTCTTT. This gives the protein CASSYSNPGLNTEAFF.

The rearrangement links TRBV7-9 to TRBJ1-2; D is ambiguous. Germline CDR1 is SEHNR and CDR2 is FQNEAQ (reference sequence). V was trimmed by 4 bases and J by 8 bases, leaving 17 bases between them. The CDR3 extends over 14 amino acids. The CDR3 is CASSYSNLGSGYTF. The CDR3 DNA reads as TGTGCCAGCAGCTATAGCAACCTCGGATCAGGCTACACCTTC.

The rearrangement links TRBV5-5 to TRBJ1-1; maybe TRBD1 (6 bases). The CDR3 contains 14 residues. The ends were cut back, 4 bases at V and 3 bases at J, with 13 bases in the middle. Per germline, CDR1 SGHKS and CDR2 YYEKEE (reference sequence). The CDR3 region has the DNA TGTGCCAGCAGCACTACAGGGTGGGACACTGAAGCTTTCTTT. This encodes CASSTTGWDTEAFF. Complete variable domain (other parts from reference TRBV5-5 and TRBJ1-1): DAGVTQSPTHLIKTRGQQVTLRCSPISGHKSVSWYQQVLGQGPQFIFQYYEKEERGRGNFPDRFSARQFPNYSSELNVNALLLGDSALYLCASSTTGWDTEAFFGQGTRLTVV.